This T cell receptor beta chain appears in the sequencing data of a study of control samples from healthy donors and cancer patients. This clone occurred once. The same CDR3 also results from other DNA sequences found in this sample. This CDR3 spans 13 amino acids. Trimming took off 1 base at V and 4 bases at J, with 7 bases between the two ends. Germline CDR1 is LGHDT and CDR2 is YNNKEL (reference sequence). Method: immunoSEQ multiplex PCR; TCRdb's copy keeps in-frame clones and lacks some. There are fewer than 85,000 clones in the sample; roughly 92% occur only once, and 5% to 6.5% lies in the top ten.

Sequencing was carried out using blood. The sequence came from a woman aged 55-70 years in good health. V usage is TRBV3-1 (or the pseudogene TRBV3-2) and J usage is TRBJ1-2; the D is unclear. The CDR3 spells CASSQGGGYGYTF. The CDR3 DNA is TGTGCCAGCAGCCAAGGGGGTGGCTATGGCTACACCTTC.